The entry below describes one TCR beta chain. The entry originates in a study of CD8 T cells in Susac syndrome. Reverse transcription of roughly 0.5 to 1 ug RNA was carried out with random hexamers. Amplification of the TCR beta CDR3 was carried out by immunoSEQ multiplex PCR, which spanned a total of 54 Vbeta and 13 Jbeta segments. MiXCR, run by TCRdb on the immunoSEQ multiplex PCR reads, gives a single entry per CDR3 protein. The table has about 240,000 distinct CDR3 sequences, almost 97% seen once. Germline V gene lookup returns CDR1 SEHNR and CDR2 FQNEAQ (reference sequence). The CDR3 length is 14 residues. V dropped 5 bases and J dropped 8 bases, with 16 bases sitting between them.

This TCR was sampled from a human donor with Susac syndrome. Input material: CD4+ T cells from PBMCs. The rearrangement joins TRBV7-9 to TRBJ2-1; possible D gene TRBD1, 6 bases. This CDR3 is CASSGLGARDEQFF. The CDR3 nucleotides are TGTGCCAGCAGCGGCCTGGGGGCCCGGGATGAGCAGTTCTTC.